The clone carrying this T cell receptor (beta chain) was seen repeatedly, ten times or more. Its antigen is unknown. Using constant-segment primers, 5'RACE produced TCR alpha and TCR beta cDNA libraries carrying sample barcodes and UMIs. MiXCR, run by TCRdb on the 5' RACE reads, gives a single entry per CDR3 protein. The sample includes a few hundred thousand distinct CDR3 sequences, about a sixth of them seen just once. V lost 3 bases to trimming and J lost 3 bases, with 16 bases between them. CDR3 length: 15 residues. CDR1 and CDR2 (germline): SGHDT, YYEEEE. These data come from a study of T-cell memory formation after mild COVID-19. Overall study findings and caveats: The CD4+ clones that contracted clustered mainly within CM and EM, and the CD8+ clones concentrated in EMRA. Certain responding clones were present in pre-infection memory, suggesting participation of cross-reactive memory. Whereas later expanders leaned CD4+, clones contracting day 15 to 85 showed a balanced CD4/CD8 makeup.

This chain joins TRBV5-6 and TRBJ2-7, with D perhaps matching TRBD1 or TRBD2 (5 bases each). The receptor comes from a man aged 18 to 29 who had mild COVID-19 (a few samples of this study predate the infection). Cell type and time point are not known. Sample: PBMCs or a T cell subset sorted from them (not recorded which). Written as DNA, the CDR3 is TGTGCCAGCAGCTCCGGACCGGGACCCCGCTACGAGCAGTACGTC. This translates into CASSSGPGPRYEQYV.